The rows below give T cell receptor beta chains drawn from one sample of a study of T cell responses to AZD1222 COVID-19 vaccine. TCRdb's table, derived via immunoSEQ multiplex PCR, lists solely in-frame clones and lacks some. This table holds around 130,000 clones, 80% to 90% found once. Sequenced material: peripheral blood, taken on day 0 of AZD1222 vaccination. The receptors were sampled from an adult in good health. The CDR3 runs from the conserved cysteine through the conserved F or W. D genes are given only for firm matches.

cdr3_aa: CASSPGPFYEQYF; d_call: -; cdr3_length: 13; j_call: TRBJ2-7; v_call: TRBV11-2
cdr3_aa: CASSPAQGLRGYTF; d_call: TRBD1; cdr3_length: 14; j_call: TRBJ1-2; v_call: TRBV6-2/TRBV6-3
cdr3_aa: CASSLLGSGGTEAFF; d_call: -; cdr3_length: 15; j_call: TRBJ1-1; v_call: TRBV9
cdr3_aa: CASTGDGGGLYGYTF; d_call: -; cdr3_length: 15; j_call: TRBJ1-2; v_call: TRBV19
cdr3_aa: CASSLPFDGGRKNTEAFF; d_call: -; cdr3_length: 18; j_call: TRBJ1-1; v_call: TRBV5-6
cdr3_aa: CASRPRDRDNEKLFF; d_call: TRBD1; cdr3_length: 15; j_call: TRBJ1-4; v_call: TRBV7-9
cdr3_aa: CASSELGSDTEAFF; d_call: -; cdr3_length: 14; j_call: TRBJ1-1; v_call: TRBV25-1
cdr3_aa: CASSLTSPGLAGEQYF; d_call: TRBD2; cdr3_length: 16; j_call: TRBJ2-7; v_call: TRBV11-2
cdr3_aa: CASSRVSGGGVGETQYF; d_call: TRBD2; cdr3_length: 17; j_call: TRBJ2-5; v_call: TRBV18
cdr3_aa: CASSPSTGGYYGYTF; d_call: TRBD1; cdr3_length: 15; j_call: TRBJ1-2; v_call: TRBV27
cdr3_aa: CASRGTGIYGYTF; d_call: TRBD1; cdr3_length: 13; j_call: TRBJ1-2; v_call: TRBV5-1
cdr3_aa: CASSIDRVGSPLHF; d_call: TRBD1; cdr3_length: 14; j_call: TRBJ1-6; v_call: TRBV19
cdr3_aa: CASRSLDSQPQHF; d_call: -; cdr3_length: 13; j_call: TRBJ1-5; v_call: TRBV19
cdr3_aa: CATSRPSTGGETQYF; d_call: TRBD1; cdr3_length: 15; j_call: TRBJ2-5; v_call: TRBV15
cdr3_aa: CASTDRGEYGYTF; d_call: TRBD1; cdr3_length: 13; j_call: TRBJ1-2; v_call: TRBV6-5
cdr3_aa: CASKPRTGYGYTF; d_call: TRBD1; cdr3_length: 13; j_call: TRBJ1-2; v_call: TRBV19
cdr3_aa: CVSVSRPICTFTDTQYF; d_call: -; cdr3_length: 17; j_call: TRBJ2-3; v_call: TRBV24-1
cdr3_aa: CASSDGGGSEQFF; d_call: -; cdr3_length: 13; j_call: TRBJ2-1; v_call: TRBV2
cdr3_aa: CASSHRTPATNEKLFF; d_call: -; cdr3_length: 16; j_call: TRBJ1-4; v_call: TRBV5-1
cdr3_aa: CASSDYSSNQPQHF; d_call: -; cdr3_length: 14; j_call: TRBJ1-5; v_call: TRBV6-2/TRBV6-3
cdr3_aa: CASSPPGSYNEQFF; d_call: -; cdr3_length: 14; j_call: TRBJ2-1; v_call: TRBV7-3
cdr3_aa: CASSYPDREGLETQYF; d_call: TRBD1; cdr3_length: 16; j_call: TRBJ2-5; v_call: TRBV5-4
cdr3_aa: CSASKGLAGGPRDTQYF; d_call: TRBD2; cdr3_length: 17; j_call: TRBJ2-3; v_call: TRBV20-1
cdr3_aa: CASSLDSRTPTGNEQFF; d_call: -; cdr3_length: 17; j_call: TRBJ2-1; v_call: TRBV5-4
cdr3_aa: CASISDTNEKLFF; d_call: -; cdr3_length: 13; j_call: TRBJ1-4; v_call: TRBV19
cdr3_aa: CASRADRTSTDTQYF; d_call: -; cdr3_length: 15; j_call: TRBJ2-3; v_call: TRBV19
cdr3_aa: CASSLLVTQETQYF; d_call: -; cdr3_length: 14; j_call: TRBJ2-5; v_call: TRBV11-2
cdr3_aa: CAWSVITRQVLGETQYF; d_call: -; cdr3_length: 17; j_call: TRBJ2-5; v_call: TRBV30
cdr3_aa: CASSRPPRTVHGYTF; d_call: -; cdr3_length: 15; j_call: TRBJ1-2; v_call: TRBV3-1/TRBV3-2